A selection of T cell receptor beta chains follows, all from one sample in a study of cytomegalovirus exposure and HLA in healthy donors. This table comes from immunoSEQ multiplex PCR, and its TCRdb copy is limited to in-frame clones, with some not included. The data contain 100,000 to 150,000 clones, approximately 88% of them singletons. Material for sequencing was PBMCs. The receptors were gathered from a man aged 18-30 years in good health and CMV-seronegative. Both conserved end residues are part of each CDR3. D genes are given only for firm matches. Clone size is shown for a subset of rows, as once, few, many or a class of expanded clone.

v_call: TRBV6-5; d_call: .; j_call: TRBJ1-2; clone_size: .; cdr3_aa: CASSYSWGPQEVRAF; cdr3_nt: TGTGCCAGCAGTTACTCTTGGGGCCCCCAGGAAGTTCGGGCGTTC
v_call: TRBV19; d_call: .; j_call: TRBJ1-2; clone_size: once; cdr3_aa: CASSIVQDSHYGYTF; cdr3_nt: TGTGCCAGTAGTATCGTGCAGGACTCCCACTATGGCTACACCTTC
v_call: TRBV27; d_call: .; j_call: TRBJ1-5; clone_size: .; cdr3_aa: CASPCREAHGYQPQHF; cdr3_nt: TGTGCCAGCCCATGCAGGGAGGCTCATGGTTATCAGCCCCAGCATTTT
v_call: TRBV4-3; d_call: .; j_call: TRBJ2-2; clone_size: .; cdr3_aa: CASSQDWRLVAGELFF; cdr3_nt: TGCGCCAGCAGCCAAGATTGGAGACTAGTGGCCGGGGAGCTGTTTTTT
v_call: TRBV5-6; d_call: TRBD1; j_call: TRBJ1-2; clone_size: .; cdr3_aa: CASSSRQGMGGYTF; cdr3_nt: TGTGCCAGCAGCTCCCGACAGGGTATGGGTGGCTACACCTTC
v_call: TRBV7-2; d_call: TRBD1; j_call: TRBJ1-5; clone_size: few; cdr3_aa: CASSHETGSNQPQHF; cdr3_nt: TGTGCCAGCAGCCACGAGACAGGGTCCAATCAGCCCCAGCATTTT
v_call: TRBV2; d_call: TRBD2; j_call: TRBJ2-7; clone_size: .; cdr3_aa: CASSFPASGSYEQYF; cdr3_nt: TGTGCCAGCAGCTTTCCGGCTAGCGGGAGTTACGAGCAGTACTTC
v_call: TRBV19; d_call: TRBD1; j_call: TRBJ1-5; clone_size: once; cdr3_aa: CASSTEGWRGPQPQHF; cdr3_nt: TGTGCCAGTAGTACTGAAGGGTGGAGGGGGCCTCAGCCCCAGCATTTT
v_call: TRBV2; d_call: .; j_call: TRBJ2-7; clone_size: .; cdr3_aa: CASMRDIEQYF; cdr3_nt: TGTGCCAGCATGAGGGATATCGAGCAGTACTTC
v_call: TRBV6-5; d_call: .; j_call: TRBJ2-7; clone_size: .; cdr3_aa: CASSYSNRVRYEQYF; cdr3_nt: TGTGCCAGCAGTTACTCGAACAGGGTTAGGTACGAGCAGTACTTC
v_call: TRBV11-2; d_call: .; j_call: TRBJ2-7; clone_size: .; cdr3_aa: CASSRDRSEQYF; cdr3_nt: TGTGCCAGCAGCCGTGACAGATCCGAGCAGTACTTC
v_call: TRBV4-3; d_call: TRBD2; j_call: TRBJ2-3; clone_size: .; cdr3_aa: CASSLAGDRTDTQYF; cdr3_nt: TGCGCCAGCTCATTAGCGGGGGACCGCACAGATACGCAGTATTTT
v_call: TRBV28; d_call: TRBD2; j_call: TRBJ2-7; clone_size: .; cdr3_aa: CASRTTSGNTYEQYF; cdr3_nt: TGTGCCAGCAGAACGACTAGCGGGAACACCTACGAGCAGTACTTC
v_call: TRBV12-5; d_call: .; j_call: TRBJ1-6; clone_size: .; cdr3_aa: CASGLAYGLGSPLHF; cdr3_nt: TGTGCTAGTGGTTTGGCCTATGGTCTTGGTTCACCCCTCCACTTT
v_call: TRBV6-1; d_call: TRBD1; j_call: TRBJ2-7; clone_size: .; cdr3_aa: CASRRPGQGAYEQYF; cdr3_nt: TGTGCCAGCAGACGCCCGGGACAGGGGGCCTACGAGCAGTACTTC
v_call: TRBV30; d_call: TRBD1; j_call: TRBJ2-2; clone_size: .; cdr3_aa: CAWSGDRGGELFF; cdr3_nt: TGTGCCTGGAGTGGGGACAGAGGGGGGGAGCTGTTTTTT
v_call: TRBV11-2; d_call: TRBD1; j_call: TRBJ2-1; clone_size: .; cdr3_aa: CASSKIQGSSYNEQFF; cdr3_nt: TGTGCCAGCAGCAAAATACAGGGGAGTTCCTACAATGAGCAGTTCTTC
v_call: TRBV4-1; d_call: .; j_call: TRBJ1-2; clone_size: .; cdr3_aa: CASSQEEGLYGYTF; cdr3_nt: TGCGCCAGCAGCCAAGAAGAGGGACTATATGGCTACACCTTC